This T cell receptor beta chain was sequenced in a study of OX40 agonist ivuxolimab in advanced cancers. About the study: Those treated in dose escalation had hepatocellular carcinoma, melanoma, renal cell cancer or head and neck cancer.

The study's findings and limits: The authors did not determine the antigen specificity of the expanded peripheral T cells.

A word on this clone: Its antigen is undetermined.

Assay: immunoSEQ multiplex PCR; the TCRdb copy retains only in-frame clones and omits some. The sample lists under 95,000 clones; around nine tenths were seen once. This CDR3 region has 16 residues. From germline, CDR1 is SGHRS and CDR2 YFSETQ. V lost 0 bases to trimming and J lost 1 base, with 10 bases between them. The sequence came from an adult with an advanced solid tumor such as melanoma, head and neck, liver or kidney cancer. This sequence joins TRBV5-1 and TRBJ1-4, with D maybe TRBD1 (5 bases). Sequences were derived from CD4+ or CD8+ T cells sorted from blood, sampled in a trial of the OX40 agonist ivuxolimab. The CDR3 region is CASSLASRGTNEKLFF. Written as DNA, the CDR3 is TGCGCCAGCAGCTTGGCGTCTAGGGGAACTAATGAAAAACTGTTTTTT.